The 25 T cell receptor beta chains below all came from one sample that was sequenced in a study of spatial heterogeneity in lung cancer. Documented time point: sample taken at primary tumor resection. TCRdb reanalysed the 5' RACE reads using MiXCR and keeps one entry per CDR3 protein. Here the sample spans 30,000 to 40,000 distinct CDR3 sequences, roughly 5.2% being singletons. Here the sequenced sample was PBMCs, taken at surgery. Receptors originate from a female donor with early-stage non-small cell lung cancer.

In this sample, this clonotype turned up a few times. The J gene is TRBJ2-3, the V gene TRBV24-1; D might be TRBD1 (6 bases). Germline CDR1 KGHDR, CDR2 SFDVKD. The CDR3 covers 15 residues. Deletions cut 6 bases from V and 5 bases from J, with 17 bases between. The CDR3 spells CATSPKEGVGDTQYF. CDR3 in DNA: TGTGCCACCAGTCCGAAAGAGGGGGTCGGAGATACGCAGTATTTT.

In this sample, this clonotype turned up many times. This chain joins TRBV4-2 and TRBJ2-7, with D uncertain. Germline loops: CDR1 LGHNA, CDR2 YNFKEQ. V was pared by 0 bases and J by 5 bases, with 8 bases between. This CDR3 spans 13 amino acids. CDR3 bases: TGTGCCAGCAGCCAAGAATCGAGGAACGAGCAGTACTTC. It encodes CASSQESRNEQYF.

This clonotype was seen repeatedly, ten times or more. This chain connects TRBV28 to TRBJ1-2, with D perhaps matching TRBD1 (5 bases). Germline V gene lookup returns CDR1 MDHEN and CDR2 SYDVKM. V shed 6 bases and J shed 6 bases, with 23 bases lying between them. This CDR3 contains 16 residues. The CDR3 loop is CASRPASAGKIHGYTF. The CDR3 DNA follows: TGTGCCAGCAGGCCTGCCTCAGCAGGGAAGATTCATGGCTACACCTTC.

This clonotype was picked up many times. The V and J genes are TRBV27 and TRBJ1-2; D is perhaps TRBD1 (5 bases). In germline, CDR1 is MNHEY, CDR2 SMNVEV (reference sequence). The CDR3 has 11 amino acids. V shed 4 bases and J shed 7 bases, with 7 bases lying between them. CDR3: CASSSGAGYTF. The DNA of the CDR3 is TGTGCCAGCAGTTCCGGGGCTGGCTACACCTTC.

The sample holds many counts of this clonotype. The gene calls are TRBV7-9 and TRBJ2-7, with 10 bases identical to TRBD1. Losses at the gene ends were 3 bases for V and 6 bases for J; bases not matched to a gene: 8. Germline-derived CDR1 and CDR2 are SEHNR and FQNEAQ (reference sequence). This CDR3 contains 15 residues. CDR3: CASSFYRDRGREQYF. The CDR3 nucleotides are TGTGCCAGCAGCTTTTATCGGGACAGGGGACGCGAGCAGTACTTC.

In this sample, this clonotype turned up many times. The V and J genes are TRBV5-1 and TRBJ2-7; 12 bases agree with TRBD1. The V gene end was trimmed by 4 bases and the J gene end by 7 bases; junction bases not matched to a gene: 9. The CDR3 is 15 residues long. CDR1 and CDR2 from the germline V gene are SGHRS and YFSETQ. The CDR3 region has the DNA TGCGCCAGCAGCCCGGAGGGGACAGGGGGCGGTGAGCAGTACTTC. Translating gives CASSPEGTGGGEQYF.

This clonotype was seen at least ten times. The chain is built from TRBV20-1 and TRBJ2-7; 7 bases match TRBD1. Germline loops: CDR1 DFQATT, CDR2 SNEGSKA (reference sequence). Unmatched junction bases numbered 10, after V lost 2 bases and J lost 6 bases. The CDR3 covers 14 residues. The CDR3 sequence is CSARHRDSRIEQYF. The CDR3 nucleotides read TGCAGTGCTAGACACCGGGACAGTAGGATCGAGCAGTACTTC.

This clonotype was detected a few times. V usage is TRBV29-1 and J usage is TRBJ1-2; 7 positions match TRBD1. CDR1 SQVTM and CDR2 ANQGSEA come from the germline V gene. V was pared by 4 bases and J by 8 bases, with 7 bases of the junction left unmatched. The length of the CDR3 is 12 residues. The CDR3 bases are TGCAGCGTTGGGGGGACAGTAAGGGGCTACACCTTC. Its translation: CSVGGTVRGYTF.

The chain is built from TRBV20-1 and TRBJ2-1; 7 nucleotides agree with TRBD2. Losses at the gene ends were 4 bases for V and 0 bases for J; bases not matched to a gene: 6. The germline V gene encodes CDR1 DFQATT and CDR2 SNEGSKA (reference sequence). This CDR3 region has 15 residues. CDR3 residues: CSATAGTTSYNEQFF. In nucleotides, the CDR3 is TGCAGTGCTACCGCAGGGACTACCTCCTACAATGAGCAGTTCTTC.

This clonotype was observed at least ten times. V gene TRBV5-1 combines with J gene TRBJ1-1, with 8 bases aligning to TRBD1. This CDR3 has 14 residues. Germline CDR1 is SGHRS and CDR2 is YFSETQ. Trimming removed 4 bases from V and 4 bases from J; junction bases left unmatched: 6. The CDR3 nucleotides are TGCGCCAGCAGCGCTCAAACAGGGGGCACTGAAGCTTTCTTT. Encoded protein: CASSAQTGGTEAFF. Full variable domain (rest looked up from reference TRBV5-1 and TRBJ1-1): KAGVTQTPRYLIKTRGQQVTLSCSPISGHRSVSWYQQTPGQGLQFLFEYFSETQRNKGNFPGRFSGRQFSNSRSEMNVSTLELGDSALYLCASSAQTGGTEAFFGQGTRLTVV.

This clonotype has a handful of counts. The V and J genes are TRBV30 and TRBJ2-7; D gene uncertain. From germline, CDR1 is GTSNPN and CDR2 SVGIG (reference sequence). V lost 7 bases to trimming and J lost 4 bases, with 11 bases between them. CDR3 size: 11 residues. The CDR3 coding sequence is TGTGCCTACCAACGAGGATACGAGCAGTACTTC. Protein sequence: CAYQRGYEQYF.

There are many counts of this clonotype. The rearrangement joins TRBV28 to TRBJ2-7; 7 bases agree with TRBD2. The CDR3 spans 15 residues. The V segment lost 5 bases and the J segment 0 bases; nucleotides outside the gene matches: 7. Germline assignment: CDR1 MDHEN and CDR2 SYDVKM. CDR3 protein: CASSRGGGSSYEQYF. The CDR3 DNA is TGTGCCAGCAGTCGGGGCGGGGGAAGCTCCTACGAGCAGTACTTC.

At least ten counts were recorded for this clonotype. This chain connects TRBV12-3 or TRBV12-4 to TRBJ2-7, with 8 bases lining up with TRBD1. The V segment lost 4 bases and the J segment 6 bases; nucleotides outside the gene matches: 8. The CDR3 extends over 14 amino acids. Written as DNA, the CDR3 is TGTGCCAGCAGTTCCTGGACAACAGGGGGCGAGCAGTACTTC. This sequence encodes CASSSWTTGGEQYF.

The table lists this clonotype with a few counts. The chain links TRBV5-8 to TRBJ2-1; TRBD1 agrees at 7 bases. Germline values: CDR1 SGHTS, CDR2 YDEGEE. The CDR3 spans 15 residues. Trimming removed 4 bases from V and 0 bases from J; junction bases left unmatched: 4. The CDR3 is CASSQQGSSYNEQFF. The CDR3 DNA reads as TGTGCCAGCAGCCAACAGGGGAGCTCCTACAATGAGCAGTTCTTC.

This clonotype was seen a few times. The chain joins TRBV6-5 to TRBJ1-1, with a tentative D call TRBD1 (5 bases). The germline gives CDR1 MNHEY, CDR2 SVGAGI. V was clipped by 5 bases and J by 4 bases, with 17 bases between them. The CDR3 contains 15 residues. CDR3 protein: CASSPRVGTITEAFF. In DNA form, the CDR3 reads TGTGCCAGCAGTCCCCGGGTAGGGACGATCACTGAAGCTTTCTTT.

This clonotype was seen ten or more times. The chain has TRBV12-3 or TRBV12-4 and TRBJ2-7; D is possibly TRBD2 (5 bases). CDR3 length: 11 residues. V dropped 5 bases and J dropped 3 bases, with 5 bases sitting between them. CDR3 residues: CASSRDYEQYF. CDR3 nucleotides: TGTGCCAGCAGTCGGGACTACGAGCAGTACTTC.

Only a few counts were recorded for this clonotype. The chain carries TRBV12-3 or TRBV12-4 and TRBJ2-3, with D hard to call. V dropped 6 bases and J dropped 4 bases, with 20 bases sitting between them. The CDR3 loop spans 16 amino acids. CDR3 residues: CASSPAAVGGADTQYF. The CDR3 DNA sequence: TGTGCCAGCAGCCCCGCGGCCGTGGGTGGGGCAGATACGCAGTATTTT.

V gene TRBV3-1 combines with J gene TRBJ2-2, with D possibly being TRBD1 or TRBD2 (5 bases each). Germline-derived CDR1 and CDR2 are LGHDT and YNNKEL (reference sequence). The CDR3 has 17 amino acids. Trimming removed 6 bases at V and 4 bases at J, with 21 bases between. The CDR3: CASRRGPTKTATGELFF. The CDR3, as DNA: TGTGCCAGCAGACGGGGCCCCACAAAGACGGCCACCGGGGAGCTGTTTTTT.

This clonotype occurred a few times. CDR3: CASSSLLGPNTEAFF. For the CDR3, the DNA is TGTGCCAGCAGTTCCCTCTTAGGGCCGAACACTGAAGCTTTCTTT. This chain links TRBV6-6 with TRBJ1-1; D unresolved. Germline V gives CDR1 MNHNY, CDR2 SVGAGI (reference sequence). V lost 4 bases and J 1 base, leaving 13 bases between the germline ends. The CDR3 spans 15 residues.

This clonotype was detected many times. A junction end diverges from the germline sequence, so it may reflect a read error. The V gene is TRBV29-1, the J gene TRBJ1-1; D is unclear. CDR1 is SQVTM, CDR2 ANQGSEA, per germline. CDR3 size: 16 residues. This CDR3 is CSVDGASPLPNAEAFF. The CDR3 DNA reads TGCAGCGTTGATGGCGCCTCACCCCTTCCGAACGCTGAAGCTTTCTTT.

This clonotype was seen many times. The genes are TRBV20-1 and TRBJ2-7, with 10 bases identical to TRBD2. Per germline, CDR1 DFQATT and CDR2 SNEGSKA (reference sequence). V gave up 6 bases and J gave up 2 bases; unmatched junction bases: 13. The CDR3 totals 16 residues. Here the CDR3 DNA reads TGCAGTGCCCCACAGGCCCTAGCGGGGGCCACCTACGAGCAGTACTTC. Protein sequence: CSAPQALAGATYEQYF.

This clonotype was observed many times. The chain has TRBV29-1 and TRBJ2-1, with TRBD2 matching over 9 bases. The CDR3 is 17 amino acids. Unmatched junction bases numbered 7, after V lost 1 base and J lost 0 bases. Germline V gene data show CDR1 as SQVTM and CDR2 as ANQGSEA. CDR3 loop: CSVEGLAVPSSYNEQFF. CDR3 sequence (DNA): TGCAGCGTTGAAGGACTAGCGGTGCCTAGCTCCTACAATGAGCAGTTCTTC.

This clonotype was counted many times. The V call is TRBV9, the J call TRBJ2-7; D unresolved. The V end was cut by 5 bases, the J end by 0 bases, with 18 bases between. The CDR3 runs to 16 residues. Germline V gene data show CDR1 as SGDLS and CDR2 as YYNGEE. DNA for the CDR3: TGTGCCAGCAGTCCGAGATCGGGTTTCAGCTCCTACGAGCAGTACTTC. Amino acids: CASSPRSGFSSYEQYF.

This clonotype has ten or more counts. The V gene is TRBV4-2, the J gene TRBJ2-3; maybe TRBD2 (6 bases). Germline assignment: CDR1 LGHNA and CDR2 YNFKEQ. The CDR3 totals 12 residues. Trimming cost V 0 bases and J 8 bases, with 6 bases left between them. This CDR3 is CASSQEEGTQYF. CDR3 bases: TGTGCCAGCAGCCAAGAGGAGGGTACGCAGTATTTT.

This clonotype was observed at least ten times. V is TRBV5-4 and J is TRBJ2-7; a possible D gene is TRBD2 (7 bases). Trimming pared 4 bases from V and 0 bases from J, leaving 14 bases between. In germline, CDR1 is SGHNT, CDR2 YYREEE (reference sequence). The CDR3 extends over 15 amino acids. The CDR3 DNA sequence: TGTGCCAGCAGCGGAAGGGGGGGGTACTCCTACGAGCAGTACTTC. This gives the protein CASSGRGGYSYEQYF.